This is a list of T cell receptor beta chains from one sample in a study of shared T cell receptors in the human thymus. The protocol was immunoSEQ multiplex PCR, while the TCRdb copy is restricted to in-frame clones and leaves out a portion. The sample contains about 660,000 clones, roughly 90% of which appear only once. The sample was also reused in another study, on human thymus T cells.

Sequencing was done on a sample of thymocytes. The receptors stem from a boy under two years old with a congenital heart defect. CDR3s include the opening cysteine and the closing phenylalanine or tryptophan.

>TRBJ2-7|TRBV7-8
CASSLGVGASGGYEQYF
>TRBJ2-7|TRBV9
CASSPGTSDEQYF
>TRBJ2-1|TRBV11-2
CASSLGAGGPITYNEQFF
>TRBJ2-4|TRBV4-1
CASSQDGREKNIQYF
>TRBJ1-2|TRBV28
CASTLGDNPTGYTF
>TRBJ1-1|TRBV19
CASSGPAGALMNTEAFF
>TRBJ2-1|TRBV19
CASSIVRGQGSDEQFF
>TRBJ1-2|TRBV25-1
CASSNVDRGYGYTF
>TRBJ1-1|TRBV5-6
CASSTFGQGNTEAFF
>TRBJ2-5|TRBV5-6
CASSLDSVRPETQYF
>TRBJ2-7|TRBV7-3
CASSFPWSGNNRTFIEQYF
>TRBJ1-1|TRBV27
CASSLDLRRNTEAFF
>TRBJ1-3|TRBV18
CASSLTGLSGNTIYF
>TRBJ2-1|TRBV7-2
CASSPQRANYNEQFF
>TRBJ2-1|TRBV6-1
CASSVRASGRSLSYNEQFF
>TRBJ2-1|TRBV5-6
CASSRGLAVFNEQFF
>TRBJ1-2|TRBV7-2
CASSLEPSTTDYGYTF
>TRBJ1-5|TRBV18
CASSPNRGNQPQHF
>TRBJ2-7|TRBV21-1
CASSTNNVWAGGPDEQYF
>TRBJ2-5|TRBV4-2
CASSQDVAGEAETQYF
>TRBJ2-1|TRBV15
CATSPPGTKSYNEQFF
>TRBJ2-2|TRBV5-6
CASSLAQGAPGELFF
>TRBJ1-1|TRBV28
CASSPPPGGRMNTEAFF
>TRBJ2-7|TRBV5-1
CASRRTGECDYEQYF
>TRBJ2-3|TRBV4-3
CASSQPGLASTDTQYF
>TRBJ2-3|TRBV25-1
CASSDLGQGTDTQYF
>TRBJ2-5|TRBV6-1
CASHLREGMGETQYF
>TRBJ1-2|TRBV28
CASSPDRAYGYTF
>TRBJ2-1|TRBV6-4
CASSDSEPGSNNEQFF
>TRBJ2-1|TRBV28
CASSLPGDNYNEQFF
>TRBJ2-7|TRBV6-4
CASSDSAHEQYF
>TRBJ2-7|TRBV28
CASSLSGTGLEQYF
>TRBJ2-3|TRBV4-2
CASSPVAGGPDTDTQYF
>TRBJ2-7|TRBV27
CASSSGLAGGRLYF
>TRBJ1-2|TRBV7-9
CASIAPAGNYGYTF
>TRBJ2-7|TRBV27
CASRLGTGTYEQYF
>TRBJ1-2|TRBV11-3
CASSVRDREANYGYTF
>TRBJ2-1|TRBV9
CASSVGGPPDNEQFF
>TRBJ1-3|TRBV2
CASTPRGQADSGNTIYF
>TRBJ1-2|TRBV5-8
CASSLRGGPTGGNYGYTF
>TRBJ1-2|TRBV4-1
CASSQGLFLGYTF
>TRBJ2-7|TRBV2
CASSEARREASYEQYF
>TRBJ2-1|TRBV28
CASSSPLDGTGAYNEQFF
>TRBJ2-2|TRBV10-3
CAINDRGHPTGELFF
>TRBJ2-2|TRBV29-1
CSANDRVNTGELFF
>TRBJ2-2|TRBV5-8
CASSFGGADGELFF
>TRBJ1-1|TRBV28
CASNKGQGMNTEAFF